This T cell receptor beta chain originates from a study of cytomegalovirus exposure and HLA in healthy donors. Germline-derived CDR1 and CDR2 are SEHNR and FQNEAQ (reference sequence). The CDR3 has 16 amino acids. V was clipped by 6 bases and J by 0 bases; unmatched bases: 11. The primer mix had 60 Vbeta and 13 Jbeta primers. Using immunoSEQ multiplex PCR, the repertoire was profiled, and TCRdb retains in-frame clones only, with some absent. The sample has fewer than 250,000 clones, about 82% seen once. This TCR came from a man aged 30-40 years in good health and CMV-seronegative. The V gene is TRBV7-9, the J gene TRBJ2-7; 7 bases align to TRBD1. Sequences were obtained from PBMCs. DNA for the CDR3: TGTGCCAGCAGTCGAATCGAGTCAGGGGGCTCCTACGAGCAGTACTTC. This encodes CASSRIESGGSYEQYF. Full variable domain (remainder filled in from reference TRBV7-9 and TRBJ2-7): DTGVSQNPRHKITKRGQNVTFRCDPISEHNRLYWYRQTLGQGPEFLTYFQNEAQLEKSRLLSDRFSAERPKGSFSTLEIQRTEQGDSAMYLCASSRIESGGSYEQYFGPGTRLTVT.